The source of this T cell receptor beta chain is a study of CD8 T cells in Susac syndrome. The authors sequenced TCR beta from blood CD8+ and CD4+ T cells. Study findings and constraints: The relatively small number of individuals in the TCR sequencing and HLA analysis was acknowledged by the study.

As regards this clonotype: The antigen is undetermined.

Germline V gene lookup returns CDR1 LNHDA and CDR2 SQIVND (reference sequence). The CDR3 sequence is 14 residues long. V gave up 4 bases and J gave up 1 base, with 8 bases separating them. The authors reverse transcribed roughly 0.5 to 1 ug RNA with random hexamers. Amplification of TCR beta CDR3 spanned 54 Vbeta and 13 Jbeta via immunoSEQ multiplex PCR. A single record per CDR3 protein comes from TCRdb applying MiXCR to the immunoSEQ multiplex PCR reads. The sample yields about 110,000 distinct CDR3 sequences, about 96% seen once. The sequencing input was CD4+ T cells from PBMCs. This chain links TRBV19 with TRBJ1-3; D is unresolved. This sequence was found in a human donor in good health. CDR3 bases: TGTGCCAGTAGTACTAGCGGGTCTGGAAACACCATATATTTT. Its translation: CASSTSGSGNTIYF.